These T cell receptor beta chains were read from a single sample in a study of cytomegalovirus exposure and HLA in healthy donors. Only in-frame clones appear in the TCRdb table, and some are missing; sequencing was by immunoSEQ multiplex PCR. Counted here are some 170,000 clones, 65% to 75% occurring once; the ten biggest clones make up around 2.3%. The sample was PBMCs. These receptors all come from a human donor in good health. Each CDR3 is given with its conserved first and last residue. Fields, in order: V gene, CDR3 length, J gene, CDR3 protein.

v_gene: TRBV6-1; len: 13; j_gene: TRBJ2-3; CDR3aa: CASRRQGADTQYF
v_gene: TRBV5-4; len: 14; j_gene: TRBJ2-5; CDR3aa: CAAHVGQGQETQYF
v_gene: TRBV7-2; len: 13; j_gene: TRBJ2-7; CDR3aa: CASSLALPREQYF
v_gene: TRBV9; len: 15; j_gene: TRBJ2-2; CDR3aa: CASSVVKGGTGELFF
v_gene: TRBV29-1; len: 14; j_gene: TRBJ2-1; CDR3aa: CSVIQSGGAGEQFF
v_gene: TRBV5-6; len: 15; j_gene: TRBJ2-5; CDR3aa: CASSWEGLAGETQYF
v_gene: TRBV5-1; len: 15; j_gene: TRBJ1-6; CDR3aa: CASSLAGGTHSPLHF
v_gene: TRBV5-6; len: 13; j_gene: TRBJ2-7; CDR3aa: CASSQLPSYEQYF
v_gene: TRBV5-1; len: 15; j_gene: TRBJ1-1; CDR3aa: CASSLSGSLNTEAFF
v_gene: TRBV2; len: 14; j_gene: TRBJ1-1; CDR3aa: CASVDRGFHTEAFF
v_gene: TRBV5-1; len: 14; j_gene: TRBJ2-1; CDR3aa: CASSLGGGYNEQFF
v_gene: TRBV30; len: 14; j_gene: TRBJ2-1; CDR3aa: CAWRDNTWANEQFF
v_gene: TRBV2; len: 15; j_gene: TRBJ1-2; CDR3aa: CASSEDRTDIYGYTF
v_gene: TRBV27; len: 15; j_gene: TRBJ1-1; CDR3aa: CASSWGTGEGTEAFF
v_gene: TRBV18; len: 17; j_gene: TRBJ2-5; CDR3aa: CASSPPLSRGIQETQYF
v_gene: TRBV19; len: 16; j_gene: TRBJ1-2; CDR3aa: CASSPAGRAISKGYTF
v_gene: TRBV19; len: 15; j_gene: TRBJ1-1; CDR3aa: CASSIRPGRNTEAFF
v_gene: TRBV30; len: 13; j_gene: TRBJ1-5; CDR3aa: CAWNPGSNQPQHF
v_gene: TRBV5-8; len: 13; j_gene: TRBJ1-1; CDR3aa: CASSQGWDTEAFF
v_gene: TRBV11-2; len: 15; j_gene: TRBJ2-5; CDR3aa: CASSSATGLRETQYF
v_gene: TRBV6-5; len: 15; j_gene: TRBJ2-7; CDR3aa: CASSRGTGGSYEQYF
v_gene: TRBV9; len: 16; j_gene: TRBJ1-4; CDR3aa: CASSIGPRGNNEKLFF
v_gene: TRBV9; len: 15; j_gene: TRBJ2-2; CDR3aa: CASSVDWGRVGELFF
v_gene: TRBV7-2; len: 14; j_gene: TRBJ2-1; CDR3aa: CASSLEVDRRMQFF
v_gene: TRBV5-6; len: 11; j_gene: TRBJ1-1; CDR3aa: CASSLGVGAFF
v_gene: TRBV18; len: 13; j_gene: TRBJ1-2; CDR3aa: CASSPGGNYGYTF
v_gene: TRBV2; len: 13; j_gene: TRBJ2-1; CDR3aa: CASSGGSYNEQFF
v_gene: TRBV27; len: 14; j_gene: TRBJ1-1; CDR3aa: CASSPQGGVTEAFF
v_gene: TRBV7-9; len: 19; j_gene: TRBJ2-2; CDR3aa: CASSLVLFRSVKRTGELFF
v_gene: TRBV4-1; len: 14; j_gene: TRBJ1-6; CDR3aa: CASSSGTENSPLHF
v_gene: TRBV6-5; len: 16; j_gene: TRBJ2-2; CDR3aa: CASSYSSGLGTGELFF
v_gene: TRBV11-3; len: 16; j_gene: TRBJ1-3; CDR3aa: CASSRSGTGIGNTIYF
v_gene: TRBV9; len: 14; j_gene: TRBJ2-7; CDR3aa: CASSVEPSPYEQYF
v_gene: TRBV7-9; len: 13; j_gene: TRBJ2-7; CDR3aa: CASSRDRTYEQYF
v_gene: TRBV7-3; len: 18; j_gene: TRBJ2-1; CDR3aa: CASSLKPLGTSGYNEQFF
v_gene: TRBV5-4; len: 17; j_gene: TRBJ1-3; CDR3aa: CASSEGTGDLLGNTIYF
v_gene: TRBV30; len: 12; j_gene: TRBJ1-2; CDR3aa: CAWRQTRYGYTF
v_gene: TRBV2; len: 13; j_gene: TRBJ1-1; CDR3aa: CASRETVQGKAFF
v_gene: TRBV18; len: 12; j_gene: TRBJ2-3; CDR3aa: CASSPDSNTQYF
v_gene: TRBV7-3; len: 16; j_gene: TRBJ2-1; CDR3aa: CASSLVGGGGPGEQFF
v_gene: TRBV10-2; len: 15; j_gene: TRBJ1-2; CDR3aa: CASSVGQGVSYGYTF
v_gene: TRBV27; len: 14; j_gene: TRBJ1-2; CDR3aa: CASSLNQGLYGYTF
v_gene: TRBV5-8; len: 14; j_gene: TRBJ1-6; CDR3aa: CASSHRDYNSPLHF
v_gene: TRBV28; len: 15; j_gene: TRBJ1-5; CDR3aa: CASVDRQGKHQPQHF
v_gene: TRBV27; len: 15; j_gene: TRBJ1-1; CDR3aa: CASSWAALGNTEAFF
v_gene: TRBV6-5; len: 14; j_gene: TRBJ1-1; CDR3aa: CASKPGQGVTEAFF
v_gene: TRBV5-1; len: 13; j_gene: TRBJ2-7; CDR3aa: CASSSAGNYEQYF
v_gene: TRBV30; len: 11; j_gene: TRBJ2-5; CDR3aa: CAWRTGETQYF
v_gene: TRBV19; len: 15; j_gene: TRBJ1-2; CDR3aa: CATLGWRLTNYGYTF